This TCR beta chain was documented in a study of response to subunit inactivated influenza vaccine. Deletions cut 0 bases from V and 0 bases from J, with 9 bases between. The germline V gene has CDR1 PRHDT and CDR2 FYEKMQ (reference sequence). The CDR3 totals 16 residues. TCRdb reprocessed the RT-PCR reads via MiXCR and lists one record per CDR3 protein. The sample has some 570,000 distinct CDR3 sequences, approximately 10% seen once. This sample also appeared in a second study, on T cells expressing NK-cell markers. As that study records: Beta-chain TCR cDNA was generated via 5'RACE template switching with UMIs. From sorted CD3+CD56+NKG2C+, CD3+CD56+NKG2C- and CD3+CD56-NKG2C+ T cells came the TCR beta repertoires. Among eight sequenced donors, seven carried HCMV seropositivity while one was seronegative. The use of an anti-gamma-delta TCR antibody, which was added in several experiments, restricted sorting to T cells expressing alpha-beta TCR. Leadership of the CD3+CD56-NKG2C+ fraction also belonged to these clonotypes in four donors.

The chain carries TRBV13 and TRBJ2-4; D assignment may be TRBD1 or TRBD2 (5 bases each). Sequencing used PBMCs from blood, obtained on the day of vaccination. The TCR originated in a man aged 45 to 65 who received an inactivated influenza vaccine. The CDR3 loop is CASSLGPGLAKNIQYF. The CDR3 bases are TGTGCCAGCAGCTTAGGCCCGGGGCTAGCCAAAAACATTCAGTACTTC.